The 20 T cell receptor beta chains listed next were all sequenced from one sample in a study of control samples from healthy donors and cancer patients. TCRdb's copy holds only in-frame clones and misses some; the assay was immunoSEQ multiplex PCR. The sample contains around 93,000 clones, about nine tenths of which appear only once. Specimen: blood. These receptors were obtained from a human donor in good health. The donor label of this sample is uncertain.

V gene TRBV7-9 combines with J gene TRBJ1-2; 7 nucleotides align to TRBD1. Trimming at V came to 5 bases and at J to 4 bases, leaving 10 bases not matched to a gene. The germline V gene has CDR1 SEHNR and CDR2 FQNEAQ (reference sequence). The CDR3 runs 15 residues. The CDR3 sequence: CASSQGGLSAYGYTF. CDR3 nucleotides: TGTGCCAGCAGCCAGGGGGGGCTGTCGGCCTATGGCTACACCTTC.

The chain joins TRBV7-2 to TRBJ1-5, with D unresolved. The V and J ends lost 4 bases and 6 bases respectively, with 10 bases between them. This CDR3 is 13 amino acids long. CDR1 SGHTA and CDR2 FQGNSA come from the germline V gene. CDR3 coding DNA: TGTGCCAGCAGCTACCCGGGTGCTCAGCCCCAGCATTTT. The encoded protein is CASSYPGAQPQHF. The full variable domain, rest sourced from reference TRBV7-2 and TRBJ1-5, is GAGVSQSPSNKVTEKGKDVELRCDPISGHTALYWYRQSLGQGLEFLIYFQGNSAPDKSGLPSDRFSAERTGGSVSTLTIQRTQQEDSAVYLCASSYPGAQPQHFGDGTRLSIL.

The J gene is TRBJ1-6, the V gene TRBV7-3; D gene unclear. Germline CDR1 and CDR2: SGHTA and FQGTGA. With 2 bases removed from V and 8 bases from J, the gap between germline ends came to 10 bases. The CDR3 sequence is 14 residues long. CDR3 sequence (DNA): TGTGCCAGCAGCTTATCAGGCCCGGATTCACCCCTCCACTTT. Its translation: CASSLSGPDSPLHF. The full variable domain, in which reference TRBV7-3 and TRBJ1-6 provide the parts outside the CDR3, is GAGVSQTPSNKVTEKGKYVELRCDPISGHTALYWYRQSLGQGPEFLIYFQGTGAADDSGLPNDRFFAVRPEGSVSTLKIQRTERGDSAVYLCASSLSGPDSPLHFGNGTRLTVT.

The V gene is TRBV9, the J gene TRBJ2-3; D perhaps matches TRBD1 (6 bases). Germline V gene lookup returns CDR1 SGDLS and CDR2 YYNGEE. The CDR3 has 14 amino acids. Trimming left V 0 bases short and J 3 bases short, with 8 bases between. The CDR3 sequence: CASSVAGDTDTQYF. The CDR3 bases are TGTGCCAGCAGCGTAGCAGGGGATACAGATACGCAGTATTTT.

This chain uses TRBV2 with TRBJ1-5; weak D call: TRBD1 (5 bases). CDR1 is SNHLY and CDR2 is FYNNEI in the germline V gene. V was shortened by 6 bases and J by 5 bases, with 11 bases between the two germline ends. The CDR3 loop spans 13 amino acids. The CDR3 loop is CASSATGDQPQHF. CDR3 DNA sequence: TGTGCCAGCAGCGCTACAGGTGATCAGCCCCAGCATTTT.

The chain combines TRBV7-6 with TRBJ2-3; tentatively, D is TRBD1 or TRBD2 (5 bases each). Germline V gene lookup returns CDR1 SGHVS and CDR2 FNYEAQ. The CDR3 consists of 12 residues. Trimming shortened V by 5 bases and J by 6 bases, and 9 bases separated the two germline ends. CDR3 amino acids: CASSTGADTQYF. As DNA, the CDR3 is TGTGCCAGCAGCACCGGGGCTGATACGCAGTATTTT. Full variable domain (outside the CDR3, taken from reference TRBV7-6 and TRBJ2-3): GAGVSQSPRYKVTKRGQDVALRCDPISGHVSLYWYRQALGQGPEFLTYFNYEAQQDKSGLPNDRFSAERPEGSISTLTIQRTEQRDSAMYRCASSTGADTQYFGPGTRLTVL.

This clone has just a few counts. CDR3 nucleotides: TGTGCCAGCAGTTCCAGGACAGATTGGAAAGAGACCCAGTACTTC. It codes for CASSSRTDWKETQYF. This chain links TRBV28 with TRBJ2-5; possible D gene TRBD1, 6 bases. The CDR3 has 15 residues. The V end was cut by 4 bases, the J end by 3 bases, with 15 bases between. Per the germline V gene, CDR1 is MDHEN and CDR2 is SYDVKM.

CDR3 bases: TGTGCCAGCAGCCAAGATAAACAGGGGACCTATGGCTACACCTTC. Amino acid sequence: CASSQDKQGTYGYTF. The V and J genes are TRBV14 and TRBJ1-2; 7 bases agree with TRBD1. J lost 4 bases, V lost 0 bases, and 5 bases had no gene match. CDR1 and CDR2 (germline): SGHDN, FVKESK. The CDR3 has 15 residues.

In DNA form, the CDR3 reads TGTGCCAGCAGTTACTCGGGGGTATCAAACAATGAGCAGTTCTTC. As protein: CASSYSGVSNNEQFF. The gene calls are TRBV6-5 and TRBJ2-1; the D call may be TRBD1 or TRBD2 (5 bases each). Between the trimmed V and J ends, which lost 0 bases and 5 bases, there was a span of 11 bases. Germline V lookup: CDR1 MNHEY, CDR2 SVGAGI. This CDR3 spans 15 amino acids.

The chain uses TRBV19 and TRBJ1-2; no clear D gene. Between the trimmed V and J ends, which lost 3 bases and 4 bases, there was a span of 12 bases. The CDR3 is 14 residues long. CDR1 and CDR2 (germline): LNHDA, SQIVND (reference sequence). The CDR3 nucleotides read TGTGCCAGTAGTATGCGGGAGATAATCTATGGCTACACCTTC. It specifies CASSMREIIYGYTF.

This chain uses TRBV30 with TRBJ2-7; D may be TRBD1 (5 bases). The CDR3 runs to 11 residues. The germline gives CDR1 GTSNPN, CDR2 SVGIG (reference sequence). Trimming took 3 bases from V and 3 from J, leaving 6 bases between them. CDR3 region: CAWRTGYEQYF. The CDR3 bases are TGTGCCTGGAGAACAGGCTACGAGCAGTACTTC.

The rearrangement links TRBV9 to TRBJ1-2; possible D gene TRBD1, 5 bases. The CDR3 has 16 residues. Germline CDR1 is SGDLS and CDR2 is YYNGEE. V was pared by 3 bases and J by 4 bases, with 19 bases between. The CDR3 nucleotides are TGTGCCAGCAGCGAGAGGCCGGGGGGGACGGTCTATGGCTACACCTTC. Amino acid sequence: CASSERPGGTVYGYTF.

DNA for the CDR3: TGTGCCAGCCTTGACAGGGGTCAACACTATGGCTACACCTTC. The encoded protein is CASLDRGQHYGYTF. V usage is TRBV6-5 and J usage is TRBJ1-2; 8 bases align to TRBD1. The CDR3 has 14 amino acids. Per the germline V gene, CDR1 is MNHEY and CDR2 is SVGAGI. With 8 bases clipped from V and 3 bases from J, the junction kept 8 bases outside the gene matches.

This sequence joins TRBV4-1 and TRBJ1-5; D is ambiguous. Between the trimmed V and J ends, which lost 2 bases and 3 bases, there was a span of 5 bases. The germline gives CDR1 MGHRA, CDR2 YSYEKL. This CDR3 has 13 amino acids. CDR3 loop: CASSQTVNQPQHF. The DNA for the CDR3 is TGCGCCAGCAGCCAAACAGTCAATCAGCCCCAGCATTTT.

CDR3 amino acids: CASSSDGQGLNYGYTF. As DNA, the CDR3 is TGCGCCAGCAGCTCGGATGGACAGGGCCTCAACTATGGCTACACCTTC. The rearrangement links TRBV4-3 to TRBJ1-2; 8 bases align to TRBD1. Germline V gives CDR1 LGHNA, CDR2 YSLEER. V dropped 5 bases and J dropped 2; count of bases not matched to a gene: 10. This CDR3 comprises 16 residues.

The chain is built from TRBV6-5 and TRBJ1-2; 7 bases are shared with TRBD1. The V gene end was trimmed by 5 bases and the J gene end by 4 bases; junction bases not matched to a gene: 10. CDR3 length equals 15 residues. Germline loops: CDR1 MNHEY, CDR2 SVGAGI. CDR3 region: CASSQDETGPYGYTF. DNA of the CDR3: TGTGCCAGCAGTCAGGACGAGACAGGGCCCTATGGCTACACCTTC.

The chain couples TRBV10-3 to TRBJ2-5, with 7 bases identical to TRBD1. CDR1 ENHRY and CDR2 SYGVKD come from the germline V gene. J gave up 2 bases and V 5 bases, and 11 bases lay outside the gene matches. This CDR3 spans 16 amino acids. The chain's CDR3 is CAISQTEDRYQETQYF. The CDR3 DNA sequence: TGTGCCATCAGTCAGACCGAGGACAGGTATCAAGAGACCCAGTACTTC.

V is TRBV6-5 and J is TRBJ2-7; 11 nucleotides agree with TRBD2. Germline CDR1 is MNHEY and CDR2 is SVGAGI. There are 15 residues in the CDR3. Trimming removed 7 bases from V and 1 base from J; junction bases left unmatched: 6. The CDR3 coding sequence is TGTGCCAGCATTGTCGGGACTAGCGGTTCCTACGAGCAGTACGTC. Translating gives CASIVGTSGSYEQYV.

This sequence joins TRBV2 and TRBJ1-2; D is ambiguous. Deletions cut 1 base from V and 13 bases from J, with 10 bases between. The germline CDR1 and CDR2 sequences are SNHLY and FYNNEI. The CDR3 sequence is 11 residues long. The CDR3 here is CASSEGREGTF. The CDR3 nucleotides read TGTGCCAGCAGTGAAGGCCGTGAAGGCACCTTC. The full variable domain, with the rest looked up from reference TRBV2 and TRBJ1-2, is EPEVTQTPSHQVTQMGQEVILRCVPISNHLYFYWYRQILGQKVEFLVSFYNNEISEKSEIFDDQFSVERPDGSNFTLKIRSTKLEDSAMYFCASSEGREGTFGSGTRLTVV.

This chain links TRBV18 with TRBJ1-2, with 9 bases identical to TRBD1. The V gene's germline CDR1 is KGHSH and CDR2 LQKENI. V shed 2 bases, J shed 8 bases, and the junction held 3 bases outside the gene matches. The CDR3 length is 13 residues. This CDR3 reads CASSPRDREGYTF. CDR3 sequence (DNA): TGTGCCAGCTCACCAAGGGACAGGGAAGGCTACACCTTC.